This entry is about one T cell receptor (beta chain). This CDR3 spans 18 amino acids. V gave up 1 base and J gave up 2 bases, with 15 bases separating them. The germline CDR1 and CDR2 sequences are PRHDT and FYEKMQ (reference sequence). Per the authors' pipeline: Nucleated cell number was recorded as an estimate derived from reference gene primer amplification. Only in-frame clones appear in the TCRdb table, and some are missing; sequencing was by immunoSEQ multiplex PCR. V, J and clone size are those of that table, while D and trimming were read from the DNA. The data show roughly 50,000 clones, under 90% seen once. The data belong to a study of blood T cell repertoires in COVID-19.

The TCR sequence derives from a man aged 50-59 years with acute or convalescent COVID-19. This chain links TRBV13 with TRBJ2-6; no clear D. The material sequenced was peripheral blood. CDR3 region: CASSLAVGSRAGANVLTF. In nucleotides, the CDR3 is TGTGCCAGCAGCTTAGCTGTAGGTAGCCGCGCTGGGGCCAACGTCCTGACTTTC.